These T cell receptor beta chains were read from a single sample in a study of blood T cells in healthy people across ages. A single record per CDR3 protein comes from TCRdb applying MiXCR to the 5' RACE reads. The sample holds approximately 1,100,000 distinct CDR3 sequences, around 43% seen once. The sample consisted of blood. These receptors were collected from a woman aged 60-70 years in good health. CDR3s include the opening cysteine and the closing phenylalanine or tryptophan. The order of the fields is V gene, clone size, D gene, J gene, CDR3 protein. A D gene is named only where the DNA matches it firmly. The size entry is marked missing in some rows and otherwise reads once, few, many or a size class.

v_gene: TRBV5-1
abundance: once
d_gene: TRBD2
j_gene: TRBJ2-5
CDR3aa: CASSLETSGQETQYF

v_gene: TRBV4-2
abundance: .
d_gene: TRBD2
j_gene: TRBJ2-1
CDR3aa: CASSRVLAGGVHEQFF

v_gene: TRBV4-2
abundance: .
d_gene: .
j_gene: TRBJ2-7
CDR3aa: CASSPMTTYYEQYF

v_gene: TRBV5-1
abundance: many
d_gene: .
j_gene: TRBJ2-7
CDR3aa: CASSLEVSGLGEQYF

v_gene: TRBV29-1
abundance: many
d_gene: .
j_gene: TRBJ2-3
CDR3aa: CSVEYSTDTQYF

v_gene: TRBV7-9
abundance: few
d_gene: TRBD1
j_gene: TRBJ2-3
CDR3aa: CASSPNPGQGGEDTQYF

v_gene: TRBV12-3/TRBV12-4
abundance: .
d_gene: .
j_gene: TRBJ2-3
CDR3aa: CASSYRRVRTDTEYF

v_gene: TRBV9
abundance: many
d_gene: .
j_gene: TRBJ1-2
CDR3aa: CASSVDMGPSYGYTF

v_gene: TRBV7-9
abundance: many
d_gene: TRBD1
j_gene: TRBJ2-1
CDR3aa: CASSTWDRATYNEQFF

v_gene: TRBV12-3/TRBV12-4
abundance: .
d_gene: .
j_gene: TRBJ1-1
CDR3aa: CASSLFSTAAFF

v_gene: TRBV11-2
abundance: few
d_gene: .
j_gene: TRBJ2-1
CDR3aa: CAASDRTYNEQFF

v_gene: TRBV20-1
abundance: few
d_gene: .
j_gene: TRBJ2-5
CDR3aa: CSAMGQGGQETQYF

v_gene: TRBV21-1
abundance: .
d_gene: .
j_gene: TRBJ2-7
CDR3aa: CASSKLFPTYEQYF

v_gene: TRBV6-2/TRBV6-3
abundance: few
d_gene: .
j_gene: TRBJ2-6
CDR3aa: CASTPGRTSGANVLTF

v_gene: TRBV6-1
abundance: few
d_gene: .
j_gene: TRBJ1-4
CDR3aa: CASSGRGEKLFF

v_gene: TRBV7-2
abundance: .
d_gene: .
j_gene: TRBJ1-1
CDR3aa: CASSPYRAARTEAFF

v_gene: TRBV21-1
abundance: few
d_gene: .
j_gene: TRBJ2-1
CDR3aa: CASSTGTGVGGFEQFF

v_gene: TRBV9
abundance: many
d_gene: TRBD2
j_gene: TRBJ2-7
CDR3aa: CASSLLSGRLGDEQYF

v_gene: TRBV7-9
abundance: .
d_gene: .
j_gene: TRBJ2-5
CDR3aa: CASKALYRETQYF

v_gene: TRBV28
abundance: .
d_gene: .
j_gene: TRBJ1-5
CDR3aa: CATKQGLNQPQHF

v_gene: TRBV9
abundance: .
d_gene: .
j_gene: TRBJ2-5
CDR3aa: CASSVEANKYQETQYF

v_gene: TRBV7-3
abundance: few
d_gene: TRBD2
j_gene: TRBJ2-1
CDR3aa: CASSSIAGGLYNEQFF

v_gene: TRBV2
abundance: .
d_gene: .
j_gene: TRBJ2-2
CDR3aa: CASNQNTGELFF

v_gene: TRBV7-2
abundance: .
d_gene: TRBD1
j_gene: TRBJ2-7
CDR3aa: CASRTDRGRHEQYF

v_gene: TRBV6-6
abundance: few
d_gene: .
j_gene: TRBJ1-6
CDR3aa: CASSYLPGLQNSPLHF

v_gene: TRBV4-2
abundance: .
d_gene: TRBD2
j_gene: .
CDR3aa: CASSQDLTSGEETQYF

v_gene: TRBV20-1
abundance: few
d_gene: .
j_gene: TRBJ2-1
CDR3aa: CSARTTVYNEQFF

v_gene: TRBV20-1
abundance: .
d_gene: TRBD2
j_gene: TRBJ2-5
CDR3aa: CSARTSGGPPETQYF

v_gene: TRBV7-9
abundance: .
d_gene: TRBD1
j_gene: TRBJ1-4
CDR3aa: CASSRRDSQGEKLFF

v_gene: TRBV20-1
abundance: few
d_gene: TRBD2
j_gene: TRBJ2-3
CDR3aa: CSAIAGVGDTQYF

v_gene: TRBV5-1
abundance: .
d_gene: TRBD1
j_gene: TRBJ2-7
CDR3aa: CASSKGQEYHEQYF

v_gene: TRBV7-2
abundance: few
d_gene: .
j_gene: TRBJ2-6
CDR3aa: CASSLGIGVGANVLTF

v_gene: TRBV7-2
abundance: few
d_gene: TRBD2
j_gene: TRBJ2-1
CDR3aa: CASRKGLADNEQFF

v_gene: TRBV28
abundance: .
d_gene: .
j_gene: .
CDR3aa: CASNDRLQETQYF

v_gene: TRBV5-1
abundance: .
d_gene: .
j_gene: TRBJ2-1
CDR3aa: CASRPPGDSYNERFF

v_gene: TRBV20-1
abundance: .
d_gene: TRBD2
j_gene: TRBJ2-1
CDR3aa: CSAGTTRSSYNEQFF

v_gene: TRBV9
abundance: .
d_gene: TRBD1
j_gene: TRBJ2-1
CDR3aa: CASSLPFGQGLFGYNEQFF

v_gene: TRBV12-3/TRBV12-4
abundance: .
d_gene: .
j_gene: TRBJ1-2
CDR3aa: CASSLINAIYGYTF

v_gene: TRBV14
abundance: many
d_gene: .
j_gene: TRBJ1-2
CDR3aa: CASSQTGYGYTF

v_gene: TRBV20-1
abundance: .
d_gene: .
j_gene: TRBJ1-1
CDR3aa: CSAREGGDSGEAFF

v_gene: TRBV12-5
abundance: .
d_gene: TRBD1
j_gene: TRBJ1-2
CDR3aa: CASGVGQGGGYTF

v_gene: TRBV5-1
abundance: .
d_gene: .
j_gene: TRBJ2-1
CDR3aa: CASSRLGGAYEQFF